This T cell receptor (beta chain) was recovered during a study of blood T cell repertoires in COVID-19. Study as a whole: Acute and convalescent COVID-19 samples came from the United States, Italy and Spain. Sample material is recorded as cDNA or gDNA derived from T cells, B-cell-depleted T cells, or PBMCs.

Losses at the gene ends were 0 bases for V and 4 bases for J; bases not matched to a gene: 3. The CDR3 length is 15 residues. Germline values: CDR1 SGDLS, CDR2 YYNGEE. TCRdb's table, derived via immunoSEQ multiplex PCR, lists solely in-frame clones and lacks some. The sample consists of approximately 200,000 clones, roughly four fifths of them appearing once. Either two negative PCRs, clearance, or symptom resolution qualified Cohort 3 donors as recovered. The chain couples TRBV9 to TRBJ2-7, with TRBD1 identical over 11 bases. This sequence was found in a man aged 35-49 years who had recovered from COVID-19. The source material was PBMCs or T cells enriched from blood (not recorded which). CDR3 DNA sequence: TGTGCCAGCAGCGTAGGGACAGGGGGCATGTACGAGCAGTACTTC. Its translation: CASSVGTGGMYEQYF.